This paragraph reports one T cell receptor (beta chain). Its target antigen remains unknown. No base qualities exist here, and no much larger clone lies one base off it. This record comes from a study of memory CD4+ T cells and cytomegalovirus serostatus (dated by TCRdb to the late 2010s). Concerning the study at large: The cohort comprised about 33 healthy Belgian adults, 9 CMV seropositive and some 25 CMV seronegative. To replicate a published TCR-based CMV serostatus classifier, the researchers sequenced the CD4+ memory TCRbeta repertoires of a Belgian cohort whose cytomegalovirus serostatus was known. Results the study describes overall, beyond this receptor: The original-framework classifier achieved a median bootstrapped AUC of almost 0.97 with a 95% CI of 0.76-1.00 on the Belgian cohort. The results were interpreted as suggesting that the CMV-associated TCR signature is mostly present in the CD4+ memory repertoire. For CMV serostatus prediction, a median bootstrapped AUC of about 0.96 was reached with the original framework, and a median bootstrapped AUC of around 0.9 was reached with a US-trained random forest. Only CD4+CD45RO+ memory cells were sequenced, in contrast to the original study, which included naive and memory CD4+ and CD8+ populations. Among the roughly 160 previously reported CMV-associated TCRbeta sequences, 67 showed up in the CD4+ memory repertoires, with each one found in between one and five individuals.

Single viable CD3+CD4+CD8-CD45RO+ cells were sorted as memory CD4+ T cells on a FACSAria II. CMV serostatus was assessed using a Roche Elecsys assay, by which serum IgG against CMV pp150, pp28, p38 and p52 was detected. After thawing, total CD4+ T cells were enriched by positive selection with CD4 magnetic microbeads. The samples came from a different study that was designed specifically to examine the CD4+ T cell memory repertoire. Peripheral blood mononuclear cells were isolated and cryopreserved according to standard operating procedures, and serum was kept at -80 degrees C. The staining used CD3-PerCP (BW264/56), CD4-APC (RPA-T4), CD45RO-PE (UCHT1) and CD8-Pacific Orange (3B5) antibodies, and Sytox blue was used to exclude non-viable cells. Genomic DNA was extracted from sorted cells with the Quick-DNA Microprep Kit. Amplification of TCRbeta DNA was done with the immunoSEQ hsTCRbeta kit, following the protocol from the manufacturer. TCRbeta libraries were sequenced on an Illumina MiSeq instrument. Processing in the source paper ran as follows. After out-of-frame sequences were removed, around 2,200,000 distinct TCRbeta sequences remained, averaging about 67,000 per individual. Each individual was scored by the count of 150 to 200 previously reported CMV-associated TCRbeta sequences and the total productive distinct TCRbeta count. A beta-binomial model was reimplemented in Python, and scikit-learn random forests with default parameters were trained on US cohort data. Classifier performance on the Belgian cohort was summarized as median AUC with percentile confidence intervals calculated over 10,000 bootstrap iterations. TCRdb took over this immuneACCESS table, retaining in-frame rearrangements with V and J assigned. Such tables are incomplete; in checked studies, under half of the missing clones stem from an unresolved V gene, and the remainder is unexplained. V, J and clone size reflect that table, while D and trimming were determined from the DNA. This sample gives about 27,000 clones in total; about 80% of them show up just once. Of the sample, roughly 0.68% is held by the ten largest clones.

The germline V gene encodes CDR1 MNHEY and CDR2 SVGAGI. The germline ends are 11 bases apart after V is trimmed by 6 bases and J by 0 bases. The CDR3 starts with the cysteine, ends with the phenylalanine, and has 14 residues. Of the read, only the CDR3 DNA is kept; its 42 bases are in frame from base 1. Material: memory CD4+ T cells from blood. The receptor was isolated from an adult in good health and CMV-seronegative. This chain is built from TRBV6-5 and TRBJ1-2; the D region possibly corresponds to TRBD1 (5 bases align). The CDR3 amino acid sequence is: CASRPGTANYGYTF. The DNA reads TGTGCCAGCAGACCAGGGACGGCTAACTATGGCTACACCTTC.